This is a list of T cell receptor beta chains from one sample in a study of a mutant IDH1 vaccine in newly diagnosed glioma. Their recognized antigens are unknown. Clones were read by immunoSEQ multiplex PCR, and TCRdb kept only the in-frame ones, dropping some. The table records tens of thousands of clones, approximately 88% of them present only once. Sequencing was performed on PBMCs, taken from a glioma patient whose treatment included an IDH1 peptide vaccine. The receptor set was obtained from a woman under 40 with glioma. Some clones in this sample may be carry-over from other donors' samples. Each CDR3 is given with its conserved first and last residue. A D gene is named only where the DNA matches it firmly. The size entry is marked missing in some rows and otherwise reads once, few, many or a size class.

d_gene: .; j_gene: TRBJ1-2; v_gene: TRBV5-1; abundance: .; CDR3aa: CASSPNQGQRDGYTF; CDR3nt: TGCGCCAGCAGCCCCAATCAGGGGCAGCGGGATGGCTACACCTTC
d_gene: TRBD2; j_gene: TRBJ2-1; v_gene: TRBV6-1; abundance: .; CDR3aa: CGIRREGYNEQFF; CDR3nt: TGTGGAATTCGGCGGGAGGGGTACAATGAGCAGTTCTTC
d_gene: TRBD1; j_gene: TRBJ1-5; v_gene: TRBV6-6; abundance: .; CDR3aa: CASSLALTGGQPQHF; CDR3nt: TGTGCCAGCAGTCTCGCCCTGACAGGGGGACAGCCCCAGCATTTT
d_gene: TRBD1; j_gene: TRBJ1-2; v_gene: TRBV7-9; abundance: few; CDR3aa: CASSPEDRERYGYTF; CDR3nt: TGTGCCAGCAGCCCCGAGGACAGGGAGCGCTATGGCTACACCTTC
d_gene: .; j_gene: TRBJ1-2; v_gene: TRBV19; abundance: .; CDR3aa: CASSIGLLRGYTF; CDR3nt: TGTGCCAGTAGTATAGGCCTACTAAGGGGCTACACCTTC
d_gene: .; j_gene: TRBJ1-1; v_gene: TRBV30; abundance: few; CDR3aa: CAWNLDRLLGAFF; CDR3nt: TGTGCCTGGAACCTTGACAGGCTCTTAGGAGCTTTCTTT
d_gene: .; j_gene: TRBJ1-1; v_gene: TRBV27; abundance: .; CDR3aa: CASSLVRDMNTEAFF; CDR3nt: TGTGCCAGCAGTTTAGTCCGGGACATGAACACTGAAGCTTTCTTT
d_gene: .; j_gene: TRBJ1-3; v_gene: TRBV6-1; abundance: .; CDR3aa: CASSAAGLYGNTIYF; CDR3nt: TGTGCCAGCAGCGCAGCAGGGTTGTATGGAAACACCATATATTTT
d_gene: .; j_gene: TRBJ1-3; v_gene: TRBV4-1; abundance: .; CDR3aa: CASSQGLPLLSSGNTIYF; CDR3nt: TGCGCCAGCAGCCAAGGACTACCCTTGCTAAGCTCTGGAAACACCATATATTTT
d_gene: TRBD2; j_gene: TRBJ2-3; v_gene: TRBV4-1; abundance: .; CDR3aa: CASSQVVIAGSTDTQYF; CDR3nt: TGCGCCAGCAGCCAAGTAGTTATAGCGGGTAGCACAGATACGCAGTATTTT
d_gene: .; j_gene: TRBJ1-1; v_gene: TRBV7-9; abundance: few; CDR3aa: CASSLARVPQAFF; CDR3nt: TGTGCCAGCAGCTTAGCCAGGGTGCCCCAAGCTTTCTTT
d_gene: .; j_gene: TRBJ2-7; v_gene: TRBV11-3; abundance: .; CDR3aa: CASSFVSGAYEQYF; CDR3nt: TGTGCCAGCAGCTTCGTTAGTGGGGCCTACGAGCAGTACTTC
d_gene: .; j_gene: TRBJ2-1; v_gene: TRBV4-1; abundance: .; CDR3aa: CASSRRVTDPSRDEQFF; CDR3nt: TGCGCCAGCAGCCGCAGGGTGACGGACCCCAGTCGCGATGAGCAGTTCTTC
d_gene: TRBD2; j_gene: TRBJ2-7; v_gene: TRBV5-6; abundance: .; CDR3aa: CASSLGGLAGVEQYF; CDR3nt: TGTGCCAGCAGCTTGGGGGGACTAGCGGGAGTAGAGCAGTACTTC
d_gene: .; j_gene: TRBJ2-1; v_gene: TRBV4-2; abundance: .; CDR3aa: CASSQGNAEQFF; CDR3nt: TGTGCCAGCAGCCAAGGAAACGCTGAGCAGTTCTTC
d_gene: .; j_gene: TRBJ2-1; v_gene: TRBV20-1; abundance: .; CDR3aa: CSALLVGEQFF; CDR3nt: TGCAGTGCTTTATTAGTGGGCGAGCAGTTCTTC
d_gene: TRBD1; j_gene: TRBJ1-2; v_gene: TRBV4-1; abundance: .; CDR3aa: CASSQVHTGGNGYTF; CDR3nt: TGCGCCAGCAGCCAAGTCCATACAGGGGGCAATGGCTACACCTTC
d_gene: .; j_gene: TRBJ1-2; v_gene: TRBV7-8; abundance: .; CDR3aa: CASSLGAFFLGYGYTF; CDR3nt: TGTGCCAGCAGCTTAGGGGCCTTTTTTTTGGGCTATGGCTACACCTTC
d_gene: TRBD2; j_gene: TRBJ2-1; v_gene: TRBV13; abundance: .; CDR3aa: CASSLEGREGGGNEQFF; CDR3nt: TGTGCCAGCAGCTTAGAGGGGCGGGAGGGCGGAGGCAATGAGCAGTTCTTC
d_gene: TRBD1; j_gene: TRBJ1-6; v_gene: TRBV4-1; abundance: .; CDR3aa: CASSQGPFLDRVVEAYNSPLHF; CDR3nt: TGCGCCAGCAGCCAAGGCCCATTCTTAGACAGGGTAGTAGAAGCCTATAATTCACCCCTCCACTTT
d_gene: TRBD1; j_gene: TRBJ2-1; v_gene: TRBV19; abundance: .; CDR3aa: CASNPTGMKIYNEQFF; CDR3nt: TGTGCCAGTAACCCGACAGGGATGAAAATTTACAATGAGCAGTTCTTC
d_gene: .; j_gene: TRBJ1-5; v_gene: TRBV4-1; abundance: few; CDR3aa: CASSQGGGKPQHF; CDR3nt: TGCGCCAGCAGCCAAGGCGGGGGAAAGCCCCAGCATTTT
d_gene: TRBD2; j_gene: TRBJ2-7; v_gene: TRBV27; abundance: few; CDR3aa: CAAGTSGSNEQYF; CDR3nt: TGTGCCGCGGGGACTAGCGGGAGTAACGAGCAGTACTTC
d_gene: TRBD1; j_gene: TRBJ1-2; v_gene: TRBV5-1; abundance: .; CDR3aa: CASSRGQGNGYTF; CDR3nt: TGCGCCAGCAGCCGCGGACAGGGCAATGGCTACACCTTC
d_gene: .; j_gene: TRBJ2-7; v_gene: TRBV6-5; abundance: .; CDR3aa: CASTIAGGFNEQYF; CDR3nt: TGTGCCAGCACCATAGCCGGGGGCTTCAACGAGCAGTACTTC
d_gene: .; j_gene: TRBJ2-5; v_gene: TRBV2; abundance: .; CDR3aa: CASSGGREETQYF; CDR3nt: TGTGCCAGCAGTGGGGGGCGGGAAGAGACCCAGTACTTC
d_gene: .; j_gene: TRBJ2-7; v_gene: TRBV6-4; abundance: .; CDR3aa: CASSTTPRGEQYF; CDR3nt: TGTGCCAGCAGTACTACTCCGAGGGGGGAGCAGTACTTC
d_gene: .; j_gene: TRBJ1-1; v_gene: TRBV2; abundance: .; CDR3aa: CASSMDGGRTEAFF; CDR3nt: TGTGCCAGCAGTATGGATGGGGGGCGGACTGAAGCTTTCTTT
d_gene: .; j_gene: TRBJ2-3; v_gene: TRBV11-3; abundance: .; CDR3aa: CASLEADTQYF; CDR3nt: TGTGCCAGCTTGGAGGCAGATACGCAGTATTTT
d_gene: .; j_gene: TRBJ2-7; v_gene: TRBV5-5; abundance: .; CDR3aa: CASSLRTDHYEQYF; CDR3nt: TGTGCCAGCAGCTTAAGGACAGACCACTACGAGCAGTACTTC
d_gene: .; j_gene: TRBJ1-2; v_gene: TRBV27; abundance: .; CDR3aa: CASSSTGVLNYGYTF; CDR3nt: TGTGCCAGCAGTTCGACAGGAGTTCTCAACTATGGCTACACCTTC
d_gene: .; j_gene: TRBJ2-5; v_gene: TRBV29-1; abundance: .; CDR3aa: CSAGPDETQYF; CDR3nt: TGCAGCGCTGGGCCCGACGAGACCCAGTACTTC
d_gene: .; j_gene: TRBJ1-5; v_gene: TRBV27; abundance: .; CDR3aa: CASGFVGAVGQPQHF; CDR3nt: TGTGCCAGCGGTTTTGTAGGGGCAGTAGGACAGCCCCAGCATTTT
d_gene: .; j_gene: TRBJ2-7; v_gene: TRBV6-1; abundance: .; CDR3aa: CASLRQPYEQYF; CDR3nt: TGTGCCAGCTTGAGACAACCCTACGAGCAGTACTTC
d_gene: TRBD2; j_gene: TRBJ2-2; v_gene: TRBV6-1; abundance: once; CDR3aa: CASSEAAGGPGTGELFF; CDR3nt: TGTGCCAGCAGTGAAGCGGCGGGAGGGCCGGGGACCGGGGAGCTGTTTTTT
d_gene: TRBD2; j_gene: TRBJ2-1; v_gene: TRBV11-2; abundance: .; CDR3aa: CASSQLAGGSINEQFF; CDR3nt: TGTGCCAGCAGCCAATTAGCGGGAGGATCGATCAATGAGCAGTTCTTC
d_gene: .; j_gene: TRBJ2-2; v_gene: TRBV7-2; abundance: .; CDR3aa: CASSLGRVAGELFF; CDR3nt: TGTGCCAGCAGCTTGGGCAGGGTGGCCGGGGAGCTGTTTTTT
d_gene: .; j_gene: TRBJ1-1; v_gene: TRBV5-1; abundance: .; CDR3aa: CASSLAPGENTEAFF; CDR3nt: TGCGCCAGCAGCTTGGCCCCGGGGGAGAACACTGAAGCTTTCTTT
d_gene: .; j_gene: TRBJ1-1; v_gene: TRBV7-3; abundance: .; CDR3aa: CASSDGVTEAFF; CDR3nt: TGTGCCAGCAGCGACGGCGTCACTGAAGCTTTCTTT
d_gene: .; j_gene: TRBJ1-5; v_gene: TRBV6-1; abundance: .; CDR3aa: CASQEVGNQPQHF; CDR3nt: TGTGCCAGCCAGGAGGTGGGCAATCAGCCCCAGCATTTT
d_gene: .; j_gene: TRBJ2-5; v_gene: TRBV4-2; abundance: .; CDR3aa: CASRGRAEETQYF; CDR3nt: TGTGCCAGCAGAGGCAGGGCAGAAGAGACCCAGTACTTC
d_gene: .; j_gene: TRBJ2-2; v_gene: TRBV2; abundance: .; CDR3aa: CASRAGAGVSGELFF; CDR3nt: TGTGCCAGCCGTGCGGGGGCGGGAGTATCCGGGGAGCTGTTTTTT
d_gene: .; j_gene: TRBJ2-5; v_gene: TRBV6-5; abundance: .; CDR3aa: CASSYPRQVEEETQYF; CDR3nt: TGTGCCAGCAGTTACCCGAGACAGGTGGAGGAAGAGACCCAGTACTTC
d_gene: .; j_gene: TRBJ2-7; v_gene: TRBV18; abundance: .; CDR3aa: CASSPPGSEQYF; CDR3nt: TGTGCCAGCTCACCACCGGGGTCCGAGCAGTACTTC
d_gene: .; j_gene: TRBJ1-2; v_gene: TRBV19; abundance: .; CDR3aa: CASSRAGRVSLYGYTF; CDR3nt: TGTGCCAGTAGTCGGGCAGGGAGAGTTTCGCTCTATGGCTACACCTTC
d_gene: .; j_gene: TRBJ2-7; v_gene: TRBV7-8; abundance: .; CDR3aa: CASSSRVDEQYF; CDR3nt: TGTGCCAGCAGCTCTAGGGTGGACGAGCAGTACTTC
d_gene: TRBD1; j_gene: TRBJ1-6; v_gene: TRBV30; abundance: .; CDR3aa: CAWDGQGNSPLHF; CDR3nt: TGTGCCTGGGACGGACAGGGGAATTCACCCCTCCACTTT
d_gene: TRBD1; j_gene: TRBJ1-2; v_gene: TRBV7-6; abundance: .; CDR3aa: CASSLGAGTGNYGYTF; CDR3nt: TGTGCCAGCAGCTTAGGCGCCGGGACAGGGAACTATGGCTACACCTTC
d_gene: TRBD1; j_gene: TRBJ1-2; v_gene: TRBV29-1; abundance: .; CDR3aa: CSVDSLHPGGGGYGYTF; CDR3nt: TGCAGCGTTGACTCCCTTCATCCAGGGGGCGGTGGCTATGGCTACACCTTC
d_gene: .; j_gene: TRBJ2-7; v_gene: TRBV6-5; abundance: .; CDR3aa: CASSYSGGGYEQYF; CDR3nt: TGTGCCAGCAGTTACTCGGGAGGGGGGTACGAGCAGTACTTC
d_gene: TRBD2; j_gene: TRBJ2-1; v_gene: TRBV4-1; abundance: .; CDR3aa: CASSPRRREGSNEQFF; CDR3nt: TGCGCCAGCAGCCCGCGTAGGCGGGAGGGCAGCAATGAGCAGTTCTTC
d_gene: .; j_gene: TRBJ2-2; v_gene: TRBV7-8; abundance: .; CDR3aa: CASSPERNTGELFF; CDR3nt: TGTGCCAGCAGCCCGGAGCGGAACACCGGGGAGCTGTTTTTT
d_gene: .; j_gene: TRBJ2-2; v_gene: TRBV30; abundance: .; CDR3aa: CAWSVNGRGELFF; CDR3nt: TGTGCCTGGAGTGTAAACGGGCGGGGGGAGCTGTTTTTT
d_gene: .; j_gene: TRBJ2-1; v_gene: TRBV11-2; abundance: .; CDR3aa: CASSFGSTVSYNEQFF; CDR3nt: TGTGCCAGCAGCTTCGGTTCGACAGTCTCCTACAATGAGCAGTTCTTC